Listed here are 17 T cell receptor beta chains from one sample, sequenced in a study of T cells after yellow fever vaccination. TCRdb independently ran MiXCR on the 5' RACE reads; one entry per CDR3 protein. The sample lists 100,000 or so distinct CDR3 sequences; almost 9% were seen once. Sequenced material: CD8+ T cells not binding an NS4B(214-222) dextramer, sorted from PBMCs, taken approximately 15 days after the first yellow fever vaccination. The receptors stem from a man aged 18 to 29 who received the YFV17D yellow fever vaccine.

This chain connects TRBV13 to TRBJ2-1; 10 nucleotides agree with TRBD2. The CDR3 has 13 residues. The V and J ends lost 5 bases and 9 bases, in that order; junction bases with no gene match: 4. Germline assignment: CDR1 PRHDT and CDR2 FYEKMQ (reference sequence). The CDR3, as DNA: TGTGCCAGCAGCGCGGGACTAGCGCCTGAGCAGTTCTTC. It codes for CASSAGLAPEQFF. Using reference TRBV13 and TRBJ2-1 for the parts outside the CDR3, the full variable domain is AAGVIQSPRHLIKEKRETATLKCYPIPRHDTVYWYQQGPGQDPQFLISFYEKMQSDKGSIPDRFSAQQFSDYHSELNMSSLELGDSALYFCASSAGLAPEQFFGPGTRLTVL.

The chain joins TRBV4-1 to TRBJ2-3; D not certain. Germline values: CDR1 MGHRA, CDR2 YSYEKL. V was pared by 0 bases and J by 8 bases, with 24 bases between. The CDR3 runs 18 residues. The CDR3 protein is CASSQEWASFTRSVTQYF. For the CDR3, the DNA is TGCGCCAGCAGCCAAGAGTGGGCTAGTTTTACGCGGTCCGTTACGCAGTATTTT.

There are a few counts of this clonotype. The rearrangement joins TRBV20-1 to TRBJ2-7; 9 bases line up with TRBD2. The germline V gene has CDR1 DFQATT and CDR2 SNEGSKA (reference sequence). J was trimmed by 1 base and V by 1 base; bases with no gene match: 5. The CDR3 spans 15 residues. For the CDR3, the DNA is TGCAGTGCTAGAGGAGCGGGGGGTCCTTCCTACGAGCAGTACTTC. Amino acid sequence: CSARGAGGPSYEQYF.

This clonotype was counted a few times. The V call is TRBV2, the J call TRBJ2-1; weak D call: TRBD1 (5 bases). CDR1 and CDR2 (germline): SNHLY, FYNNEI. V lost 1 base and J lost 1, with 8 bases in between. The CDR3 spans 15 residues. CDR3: CASSEVGASYNEQFF. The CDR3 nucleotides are TGTGCCAGCAGTGAAGTAGGGGCGTCCTACAATGAGCAGTTCTTC.

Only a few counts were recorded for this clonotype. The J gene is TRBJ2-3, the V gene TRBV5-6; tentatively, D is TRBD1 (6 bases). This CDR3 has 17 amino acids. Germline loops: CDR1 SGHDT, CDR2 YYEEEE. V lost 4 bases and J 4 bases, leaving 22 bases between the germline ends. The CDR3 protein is CASSEQGLGPGADTQYF. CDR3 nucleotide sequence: TGTGCCAGCAGCGAACAGGGTCTCGGACCCGGGGCAGATACGCAGTATTTT. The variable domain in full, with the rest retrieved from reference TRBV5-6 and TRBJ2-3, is DAGVTQSPTHLIKTRGQQVTLRCSPKSGHDTVSWYQQALGQGPQFIFQYYEEEERQRGNFPDRFSGHQFPNYSSELNVNALLLGDSALYLCASSEQGLGPGADTQYFGPGTRLTVL.

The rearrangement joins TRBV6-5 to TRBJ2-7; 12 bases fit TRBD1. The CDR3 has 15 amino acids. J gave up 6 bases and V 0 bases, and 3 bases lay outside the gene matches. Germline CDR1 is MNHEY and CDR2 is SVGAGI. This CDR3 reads CASSYSGTGGSEQYF. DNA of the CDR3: TGTGCCAGCAGTTACTCTGGGACAGGGGGCTCCGAGCAGTACTTC.

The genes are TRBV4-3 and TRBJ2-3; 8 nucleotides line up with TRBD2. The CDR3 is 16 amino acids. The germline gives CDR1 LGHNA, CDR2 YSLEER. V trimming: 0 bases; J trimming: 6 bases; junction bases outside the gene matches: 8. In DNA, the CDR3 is TGCGCCAGCAGCCAAGACTTAGGACTAGCCGGCGATACGCAGTATTTT. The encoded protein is CASSQDLGLAGDTQYF.

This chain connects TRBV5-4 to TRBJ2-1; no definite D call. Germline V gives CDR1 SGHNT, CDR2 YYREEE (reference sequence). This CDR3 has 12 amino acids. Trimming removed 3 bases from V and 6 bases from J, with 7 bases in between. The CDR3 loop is CASSSSSNEQFF. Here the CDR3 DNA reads TGTGCCAGCAGCTCAAGTAGCAATGAGCAGTTCTTC.

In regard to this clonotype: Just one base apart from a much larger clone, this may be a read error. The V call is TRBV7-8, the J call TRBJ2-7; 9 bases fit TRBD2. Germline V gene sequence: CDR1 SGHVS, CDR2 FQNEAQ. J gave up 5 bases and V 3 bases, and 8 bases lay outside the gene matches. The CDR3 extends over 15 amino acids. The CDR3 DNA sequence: TGTGCCAGCAGCTTCGGGACTAGCCTGAGAAACGAGCAGTACTTC. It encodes CASSFGTSLRNEQYF.

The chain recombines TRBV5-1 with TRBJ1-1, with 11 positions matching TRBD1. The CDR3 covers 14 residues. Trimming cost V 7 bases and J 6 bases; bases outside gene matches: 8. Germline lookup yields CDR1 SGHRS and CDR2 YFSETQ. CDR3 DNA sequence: TGCGCCAGCGCTAAGGGACAGGGGGTAGCTGAAGCTTTCTTT. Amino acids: CASAKGQGVAEAFF.

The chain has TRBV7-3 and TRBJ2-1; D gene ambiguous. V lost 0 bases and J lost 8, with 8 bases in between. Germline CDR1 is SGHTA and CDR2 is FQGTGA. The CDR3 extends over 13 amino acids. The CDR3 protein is CASSLTSSDEQFF. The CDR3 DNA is TGTGCCAGCAGCTTAACTTCCAGTGATGAGCAGTTCTTC.

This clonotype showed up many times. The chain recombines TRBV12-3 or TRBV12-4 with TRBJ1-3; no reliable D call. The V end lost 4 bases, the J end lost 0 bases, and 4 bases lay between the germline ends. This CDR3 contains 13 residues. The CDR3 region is CASSSGSGNTIYF. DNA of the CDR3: TGTGCCAGCAGTTCGGGCTCTGGAAACACCATATATTTT.

The CDR3 nucleotides read TGTGCCAGCAGTGACGGGGCAGACATTCGCCCAGATACGCAGTATTTT. Residues: CASSDGADIRPDTQYF. The V and J genes are TRBV2 and TRBJ2-3; D could derive from TRBD1 or TRBD2 (5 bases each). The germline CDR1 and CDR2 sequences are SNHLY and FYNNEI. Trimming took 3 bases from V and 4 from J, leaving 17 bases between them. This CDR3 region has 16 residues. The full variable domain, in which reference TRBV2 and TRBJ2-3 provide the parts outside the CDR3, is EPEVTQTPSHQVTQMGQEVILRCVPISNHLYFYWYRQILGQKVEFLVSFYNNEISEKSEIFDDQFSVERPDGSNFTLKIRSTKLEDSAMYFCASSDGADIRPDTQYFGPGTRLTVL.

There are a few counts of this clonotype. CDR3 nucleotide sequence: TGCGCCAGCAGCCAATTGACCAGCGGGGCGAACACCGGGGAGCTGTTTTTT. Translated: CASSQLTSGANTGELFF. This chain uses TRBV4-1 with TRBJ2-2, with 7 bases fitting TRBD2. The CDR3 sequence is 17 residues long. Trimming at V came to 2 bases and at J to 0 bases, leaving 6 bases not matched to a gene. Germline V lookup: CDR1 MGHRA, CDR2 YSYEKL.

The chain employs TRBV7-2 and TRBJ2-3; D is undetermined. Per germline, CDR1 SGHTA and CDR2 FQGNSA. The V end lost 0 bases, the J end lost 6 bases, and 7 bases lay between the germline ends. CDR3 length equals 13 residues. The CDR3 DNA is TGTGCCAGCAGCTTAGCCCCGTTGGATACGCAGTATTTT. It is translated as CASSLAPLDTQYF.

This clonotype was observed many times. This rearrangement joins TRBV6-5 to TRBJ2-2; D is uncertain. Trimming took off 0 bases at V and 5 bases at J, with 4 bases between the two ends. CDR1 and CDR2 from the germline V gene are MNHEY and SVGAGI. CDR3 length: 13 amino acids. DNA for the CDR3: TGTGCCAGCAGTTACTCCCGAACCGGGGAGCTGTTTTTT. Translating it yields CASSYSRTGELFF.

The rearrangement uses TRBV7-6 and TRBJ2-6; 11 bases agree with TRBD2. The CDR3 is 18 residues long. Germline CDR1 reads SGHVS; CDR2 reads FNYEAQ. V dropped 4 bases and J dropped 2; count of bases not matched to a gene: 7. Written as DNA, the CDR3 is TGTGCCAGCAGCTCCAGGACTAGCGGGCCCCCTGGGGCCAACGTCCTGACTTTC. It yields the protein CASSSRTSGPPGANVLTF.